These 9 T cell receptor beta chains originate from one sample sequenced in a study of Tregs in tolerant kidney transplant recipients. Repertoires were generated with immunoSEQ multiplex PCR, while TCRdb's copy carries only in-frame clones and drops some. The top ten clones hold 0.55% to 0.65% of a sample with about 240,000 clones, about 86% of them seen once. Source material: CD4+ T cells from blood. The source is a human donor in good health.

The V and J genes are TRBV7-2 and TRBJ2-7, with 9 bases fitting TRBD2. The V segment lost 1 base and the J segment 5 bases; nucleotides outside the gene matches: 6. Germline V lookup: CDR1 SGHTA, CDR2 FQGNSA. The CDR3 contains 15 residues. CDR3 region: CASSLVSGSLDEQYF. The CDR3 DNA reads as TGTGCCAGCAGCTTAGTTAGCGGGAGTCTCGACGAGCAGTACTTC. Variable domain in full (rest from reference TRBV7-2 and TRBJ2-7): GAGVSQSPSNKVTEKGKDVELRCDPISGHTALYWYRQSLGQGLEFLIYFQGNSAPDKSGLPSDRFSAERTGGSVSTLTIQRTQQEDSAVYLCASSLVSGSLDEQYFGPGTRLTVT.

This chain connects TRBV10-1 to TRBJ1-3; D may be TRBD1 (5 bases). Per the germline V gene, CDR1 is WNHNN and CDR2 is SYGVQD (reference sequence). Trimming shortened V by 8 bases and J by 0 bases, and 17 bases separated the two germline ends. The CDR3 length is 16 residues. The chain's CDR3 is CASASGTRSSGNTIYF. In DNA, the CDR3 is TGCGCCAGCGCGTCCGGGACGCGAAGCTCTGGAAACACCATATATTTT.

V gene TRBV18 combines with J gene TRBJ2-7, with D maybe TRBD2 (5 bases). CDR1 KGHSH and CDR2 LQKENI come from the germline V gene. The V and J ends lost 3 bases and 9 bases respectively, with 15 bases between them. The CDR3 spans 13 residues. Here the CDR3 reads CASSPEGLLGQYF. The CDR3 DNA sequence: TGTGCCAGCTCACCCGAGGGCCTCCTGGGGCAGTACTTC.

This clone has only one observation. This sequence joins TRBV6-6 and TRBJ1-5, with D uncertain. V was shortened by 0 bases and J by 4 bases, with 13 bases between the two germline ends. This CDR3 spans 16 amino acids. Looked up from germline, CDR1 is MNHNY and CDR2 is SVGAGI (reference sequence). CDR3 nucleotide sequence: TGTGCCAGCAGTTACTCGATTCGGCAGTCTAATCAGCCCCAGCATTTT. It encodes CASSYSIRQSNQPQHF.

There are a few counts of this clone. The rearrangement joins TRBV7-9 to TRBJ2-7; D remains unclear. V lost 3 bases and J 2 bases, leaving 5 bases between the germline ends. This CDR3 is built from 12 residues. Per the germline V gene, CDR1 is SEHNR and CDR2 is FQNEAQ (reference sequence). The CDR3 bases are TGTGCCAGCAGCTTCCAGGCCTACGAGCAGTACTTC. It encodes CASSFQAYEQYF.

The CDR3 is CASSLISGANQPQHF. The CDR3 DNA sequence: TGTGCCAGCAGCTTGATAAGCGGGGCCAATCAGCCCCAGCATTTT. The rearrangement joins TRBV11-2 to TRBJ1-5; a possible D gene is TRBD1 (5 bases). The CDR3 runs to 15 residues. Per the germline V gene, CDR1 is SGHAT and CDR2 is FQNNGV. V gave up 3 bases and J gave up 3 bases, with 12 bases separating them.

V is TRBV2 and J is TRBJ1-1; D gene uncertain. The V gene's germline CDR1 is SNHLY and CDR2 FYNNEI. Between the trimmed V and J ends, which lost 8 bases and 0 bases, there was a span of 13 bases. The CDR3 runs to 14 residues. The CDR3 sequence is CASGLEALNTEAFF. The DNA for the CDR3 is TGTGCCAGCGGATTGGAGGCGTTGAACACTGAAGCTTTCTTT. Using reference TRBV2 and TRBJ1-1 for the parts outside the CDR3, the full variable domain is EPEVTQTPSHQVTQMGQEVILRCVPISNHLYFYWYRQILGQKVEFLVSFYNNEISEKSEIFDDQFSVERPDGSNFTLKIRSTKLEDSAMYFCASGLEALNTEAFFGQGTRLTVV.

CDR3 protein: CASIPDGGYGYTF. The CDR3 DNA sequence: TGTGCCAGCATCCCGGACGGAGGATACGGCTACACCTTC. The chain combines TRBV2 with TRBJ1-2; D not certain. Looked up from germline, CDR1 is SNHLY and CDR2 is FYNNEI. V was trimmed by 7 bases and J by 8 bases, leaving 17 bases between them. The length of the CDR3 is 13 residues.

The chain is built from TRBV5-1 and TRBJ2-3; the D gene is possibly TRBD2 (6 bases). Germline loops: CDR1 SGHRS, CDR2 YFSETQ. The CDR3 covers 16 residues. With 4 bases removed from V and 5 bases from J, the gap between germline ends came to 20 bases. The CDR3 is CASSPPSAGSGDTQYF. The CDR3 coding sequence is TGCGCCAGCAGCCCCCCGTCTGCGGGATCGGGAGATACGCAGTATTTT.